This TCR beta chain is from a study of T cell repertoires in cytomegalovirus infection. The overall study: An indication of both CMV infection and matching HLA type came from public TCR beta signatures. General study findings and limits: In two of eight donors, the top clonotype was HLA-C-restricted CMV-specific.

TCRdb recomputed calls from the reads with MiXCR, one row per CDR3 protein. The table lists about 770,000 distinct CDR3 sequences, approximately 32% of them singletons. Germline assignment: CDR1 MNHEY and CDR2 SVGEGT. V lost 5 bases and J lost 5; bases outside the gene matches: 4. The CDR3 spans 14 residues. To note about this clonotype: Antigen unknown.

This sample comprised cultured CD8+ T cells from PBMCs, obtained from culture after CMV antigen stimulation. The receptor was derived from a human donor in good health (CMV status not recorded). Some clones in this sample may be carry-over from other donors' samples. This chain connects TRBV6-2 or TRBV6-3 to TRBJ1-5, with 9 bases matching TRBD1. The CDR3: CASSMTGGYQPQHF. The CDR3, as DNA: TGTGCCAGCAGTATGACAGGGGGTTATCAGCCCCAGCATTTT.